The TCR beta chain under discussion was sequenced for a study of cytomegalovirus exposure and HLA in healthy donors. Background on the study: Researchers previously reported finding 100 million or so unique TCR beta sequences from 170 million or so T cells. Unique TCRs from HLA-typed donors, 65 million to 85 million of them, were held in an early data release. Study outcomes and limitations: Excluded: some indistinguishable V segments such as TRBV6-2 and TRBV6-3. There were reportedly fewer N-insertions in an Asian-associated ancestry cluster than the roughly 670-donor mean, in a later analysis.

This clone was seen only a few times. The target antigen is unknown. CDR3 length: 13 residues. V was clipped by 3 bases and J by 7 bases; unmatched bases: 6. Germline V lookup: CDR1 LNHDA, CDR2 SQIVND (reference sequence). The PCR used 60 Vbeta and 13 Jbeta primers. TCRdb keeps only in-frame clones here, not all; method: immunoSEQ multiplex PCR. The top ten hold 1.6% of the sample, which has some 80,000 clones, about 78% seen once. Material for sequencing was PBMCs. The V call is TRBV19, the J call TRBJ2-7; 7 bases map to TRBD1. This receptor was obtained from a man aged 35 to 55 in good health and CMV-seronegative. In DNA form, the CDR3 reads TGTGCCAGTAGTATTGGGACAGTTACAGAGCAGTACTTC. This codes for CASSIGTVTEQYF.